This T cell receptor (beta chain) comes out of a study of OX40 agonist ivuxolimab in advanced cancers. Overall study context: The patients received ivuxolimab by intravenous route every 2 weeks at 0.01 to 10 mg/kg.

In this sample, this clone turned up once. Antigen: not known. A junction end diverges from the germline sequence, so it may reflect a read error. Assay: immunoSEQ multiplex PCR; the TCRdb copy retains only in-frame clones and omits some. The table records roughly 69,000 clones, around 90% of them present only once. Germline CDR1 and CDR2: MNHNS and SASEGT. CDR3 size: 13 residues. Study observations and caveats: Those patients achieving a partial response at 0.1-3.0 mg/kg showed among the lowest clonal expansion.

Sequencing was performed on CD4+ or CD8+ T cells sorted from blood, taken in a trial of the OX40 agonist ivuxolimab. This chain joins TRBV6-1 and TRBJ2-7; 9 nucleotides match TRBD2. This receptor was identified in an adult with an advanced solid tumor such as melanoma, head and neck, liver or kidney cancer. DNA of the CDR3: TGTGCCAGCAGCGGGACTAGCTCCTCCGAGCAGTACTTC. Translation gives CASSGTSSSEQYF.